The entry that follows covers one T cell receptor (beta chain) sequence. This record comes from a study of T-cell reconstitution after alpha-beta-depleted transplantation in children. Unique molecular identifiers were incorporated into the prepared TCRbeta library. TCRdb passed the PCR reads through MiXCR, listing each CDR3 protein once. The sample holds approximately 520,000 distinct CDR3 sequences, about 31% seen once. The clonotype comes from a human donor who donated a stem cell graft to a child with aplastic anemia. Sequencing used PBMCs from the stem cell graft donor, obtained from the stem cell graft.

The CDR3 loop reads CASSYYRARTGELFF. The CDR3 DNA reads TGTGCCAGCAGTTACTACAGGGCGCGGACCGGGGAGCTGTTTTTT. The chain uses TRBV6-2 or TRBV6-3 and TRBJ2-2; maybe TRBD1 (6 bases). The CDR3 loop spans 15 amino acids. V lost 1 base and J 5 bases, leaving 11 bases between the germline ends. Looked up from germline, CDR1 is MNHEY and CDR2 is SVGEGT.